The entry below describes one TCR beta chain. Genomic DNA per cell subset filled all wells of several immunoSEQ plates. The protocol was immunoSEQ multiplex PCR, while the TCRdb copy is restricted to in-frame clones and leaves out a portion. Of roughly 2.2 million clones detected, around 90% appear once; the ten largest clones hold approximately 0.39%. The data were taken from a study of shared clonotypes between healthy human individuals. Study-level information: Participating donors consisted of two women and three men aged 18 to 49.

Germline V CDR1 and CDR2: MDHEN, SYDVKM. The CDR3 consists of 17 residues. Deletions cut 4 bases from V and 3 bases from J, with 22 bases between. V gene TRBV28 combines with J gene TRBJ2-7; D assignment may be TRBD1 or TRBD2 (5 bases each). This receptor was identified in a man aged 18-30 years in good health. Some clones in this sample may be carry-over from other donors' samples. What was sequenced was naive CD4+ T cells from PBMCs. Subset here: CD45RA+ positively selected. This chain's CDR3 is CASSSQGLGPRGYEQYF. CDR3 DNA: TGTGCCAGCAGTTCCCAAGGACTGGGACCAAGGGGCTACGAGCAGTACTTC.